This T cell receptor beta chain was recorded in a study of PD-L1 blockade in urothelial cancer (dated by TCRdb to 2016 to 2017). About the study as a whole: Therapy was started at some point between 2014 and 2016 for all patients, and atezolizumab 1,200 mg was administered intravenously every 3 weeks. Progression-free survival longer than 6 months counted as durable clinical benefit, and TCR features were additionally tested against both progression-free and overall survival. The study was an exploratory multi-omic analysis of somatic, immune and clinical correlates of response to PD-L1 blockade with atezolizumab in urothelial cancer. About 90% of the roughly 29 patients were identified as males with urothelial cancer of bladder origin, and a prior smoking history was reported by 18 of 29 patients. TCR sequencing covered pretreatment tumor samples and matched, serially collected peripheral blood taken before and after atezolizumab treatment. Blood samples gave a median of 141,255 T cells and 82,636 unique TCRs, with a median clonality of about 0.078. About 10 patients achieved durable clinical benefit and some 21 did not. Whole exome sequencing and RNA sequencing of pretreatment tumors were performed alongside TCR sequencing in the same patients. Blood samples were analyzed at two time points: 3 weeks after treatment start (second dose) and 6 weeks after treatment start. Patients had an ECOG performance status of 0 or 1 and had received between 0 and 3 prior chemotherapy regimens. Pretreatment blood TCR-seq was available for 27 to 30 patients, at least one posttreatment blood collection was obtained for 24 patients, and tumor TCR-seq was available for 24 patients.

A single count supports this clone. Its antigen remains unidentified. The input lacks base qualities; no much larger clone sits a single base away. What this sample's time point label stands for: peripheral blood 6 weeks after treatment start. A total of 29 patients with locally advanced or metastatic urothelial carcinoma, treated at Memorial Sloan Kettering on a trial protocol, made up the cohort. Peripheral blood mononuclear cells were collected pretreatment and during treatment, with between 1 and 8 total time points obtained per patient. The Qiagen DNeasy Blood extraction kit was used to purify genomic DNA from total PBMCs and from tumor samples. PBMCs were collected pretreatment and during treatment and were isolated and stored as previously described. The CDR3 has 14 amino acids, counting the end cysteine and phenylalanine. The retained sequence is limited to the CDR3, 42 bases, with the frame set at the first base. Ends trimmed: V by 4 bases, J by 4 bases; bases unmatched to a gene: 6. CDR1 and CDR2, looked up from the germline V gene (reference sequence), are GTSNPN and SVGIG.

Synthetic TCR analog templates were spiked into each PCR so that absolute template abundance could be estimated from read counts. TCRbeta CDR3 regions were amplified from genomic DNA with bias-controlled V and J gene primers using the immunoSEQ assay. Rearranged TCRbeta segments were sequenced at approximately 20X coverage. Per the original workflow: Sequencing errors were corrected by clustering and CDR3s were annotated against IMGT to assign V, D and J genes. Downstream analyses used only productive TCRbeta rearrangements, leaving out any out-of-frame or stop-codon sequences. Clonality was calculated as one minus the Shannon entropy normalized by the log of the number of unique productive sequences. Fisher's exact test with Benjamini-Hochberg correction, at a threshold of adjusted p below 0.01, was used to find clones that differed between time points or between blood and tumor. TCRdb took over this immuneACCESS table, retaining in-frame rearrangements with V and J assigned. Such tables are incomplete; in checked studies, under half of the missing clones stem from an unresolved V gene, and the remainder is unexplained. That table supplies the V and J calls and clone size; D and trimming were determined from the DNA. The sample table contains 100,000 to 150,000 clones; only one count was recorded for around 88% of them. Of the sample, 2% to 3% is held by the ten largest clones.

Results and caveats for the whole study, not just this receptor: Because the sample size was small (n = 29) and many of the analyses were exploratory, the results are meant to be hypothesis-generating. Improved progression-free and overall survival was associated with having pretreatment peripheral blood TCR clonality below the median. Patients with durable benefit showed greater expansion of tumor-associated TCR clones in peripheral blood 3 weeks after starting treatment (n ≈ 20, p = 0.022).

This material consisted of PBMCs, taken around atezolizumab (anti-PD-L1) treatment. The sequence was obtained from a man aged 45-65 years with urothelial cancer. The rearrangement combines TRBV30 with TRBJ2-3, with 9 bases matching TRBD2. This receptor has the CDR3 CAWTGTSLADTQYF. The sequence in DNA is TGTGCCTGGACCGGGACTAGCCTCGCAGATACGCAGTATTTT. Extended through the reference TRBV30 and TRBJ2-3 proteins, this CDR3 yields the full variable domain: SQTIHQWPATLVQPVGSPLSLECTVEGTSNPNLYWYRQAAGRGLQLLFYSVGIGQISSEVPQNLSASRPQDRQFILSSKKLLLSDSGFYLCAWTGTSLADTQYFGPGTRLTVL.